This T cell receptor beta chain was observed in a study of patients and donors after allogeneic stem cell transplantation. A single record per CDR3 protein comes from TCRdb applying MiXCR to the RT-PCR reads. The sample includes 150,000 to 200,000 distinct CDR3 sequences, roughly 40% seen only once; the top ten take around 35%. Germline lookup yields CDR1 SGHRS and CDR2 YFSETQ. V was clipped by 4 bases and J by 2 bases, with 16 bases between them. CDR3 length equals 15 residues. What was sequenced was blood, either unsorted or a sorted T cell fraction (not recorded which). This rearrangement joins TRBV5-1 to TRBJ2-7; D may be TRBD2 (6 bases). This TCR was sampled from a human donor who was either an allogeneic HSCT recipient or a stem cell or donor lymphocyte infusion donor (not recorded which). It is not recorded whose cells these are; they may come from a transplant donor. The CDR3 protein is CASSGTGRGAYEQYF. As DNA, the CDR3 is TGCGCCAGCAGCGGAACCGGGAGAGGGGCCTACGAGCAGTACTTC.